This T cell receptor beta chain was retrieved from a study of cytomegalovirus exposure and HLA in healthy donors (dated by TCRdb to between 2016 and 2019). The study in broad terms: In an earlier analysis of roughly 590 of the donors, roughly 300 Gb of sequence data and some 120 million unique TCR beta sequences from about 179 million T cells were reported. An early release covering roughly 600 HLA-typed donors comprised about 310 gigabases of sequencing data and some 79 million unique TCR sequences. The genetic ancestry cluster associated with self-reported Caucasian donors included around 76% of the approximately 410 genotyped donors. The aim of the study was to test whether cataloging public T cell receptors could identify signatures of past pathogen exposure. Using immunosequencing, the study profiled T cell repertoires from around 670 subjects and related those repertoires to cytomegalovirus serostatus. Besides the first cohort of 666 subjects, a separate validation cohort made up of over 95 different subjects was used. The study combined high-throughput TCR immunosequencing, statistical association of individual TCRs with disease status, and machine learning to predict cytomegalovirus infection status. To study patterns of TCR occurrence, a later analysis re-analyzed previously published TCR beta repertoires from around 660 donors and added high-resolution HLA genotyping. The later analysis used no new phenotypic data to find candidate immune exposures, relying instead on TCR beta sequences and their occurrence across donors. In an earlier analysis of a few hundred of the donors, high-throughput TCR beta sequencing was used to judge whether each TCR beta V gene segment behaved as functional or pseudogenic. Donor age, sex, ethnicity and CMV serostatus were compiled alongside the repertoire data. In a later genetic analysis, genome-wide SNP genotypes for about 55% of the roughly 700 donors were used, and that subset was treated as a discovery cohort. Every repertoire in the discovery cohort had been generated on one and the same sequencing platform. HLA typing included class I and class II loci at four-digit resolution. Typing coverage differed by locus: A, B, C, DRB1 and DQB1 were typed in about 620-630 donors, DQA1 in about 550, DPA1 in around 580, and DPB1 in just under 480. About 5 DR-DQ haplotypes were handled as single units for association and clustering, since linkage in the cohort was strong. On average, approximately 250,000 unique TCR beta nucleotide sequences were sequenced per donor among 398 genotyped donors of the cohort, with roughly 20% of those sequences being non-productive.

Measured from the cysteine to the phenylalanine, the CDR3 is 14 residues long. Only CDR3 DNA remains: 42 bases, in frame from the first base. Trimming removed 3 bases from V and 0 bases from J, leaving 9 bases between the germline ends. Per the germline V gene, SGHRS is the CDR1 and YFSETQ is the CDR2. The cohort was made up of around 720 healthy bone marrow donors. At the time of sampling, every cohort member was nominally healthy, though immune exposures that went unrecorded were likely present. The donor tested CMV seropositive, placing the donor among the 289 seropositive members of the cohort. A peripheral blood sample was provided by each donor, and peripheral blood mononuclear cells were used for TCR beta sequencing. The Qiagen DNeasy Blood Extraction Kit was used to extract genomic DNA from the blood cell samples. General findings and caveats noted by the study authors: Cytomegalovirus status was reported to be diagnosed by the classifier with high specificity and sensitivity in both the original and validation cohorts. The authors suggested that the approach could potentially be generalized to other disease states and immunological phenotypes. A further reported finding was that TCR beta sequences accurately predicted the HLA-A and HLA-B alleles for most subjects in the first cohort. Assigning TCR associations to individual alleles was difficult when HLA alleles, especially DR and DQ, strongly co-occurred. A later genetic analysis reported fewer N-insertions in productive TCRs among donors in an Asian-associated ancestry cluster than the roughly 720-donor mean. A cluster of highly shared sequence variants was judged likely to represent a technical artifact of the sequencing pipeline. A later analysis found that most CMV-associated TCR beta chains appeared HLA-restricted, with HLA associations seemingly driven largely by CMV exposure. Only TCR beta chains were sequenced in this cohort, and the absence of alpha or paired-chain data limited detectable features. In vitro tests confirmed that a few of the cytomegalovirus-associated TCR beta chains recognize cytomegalovirus antigens. A later analysis reported that several top co-occurrence clusters appeared linked to parvovirus B19, influenza, CMV and Epstein-Barr virus. Because HLA typing was missing for some donors at each locus, association tests included only the typed subset. Compared with equally common non-associated chains, HLA-associated TCR beta chains in a later analysis were more clonally expanded and had lower generation probabilities. In an earlier analysis of 500 to 650 of the donors, most TCR beta V segments appeared in productive rearrangements about 87% or about 30% of the time, broadly matching IMGT annotations. The study listed 150 to 200 TCR beta chains as associated with cytomegalovirus. Because counts were too low, about 18 rarely observed V segments, including chromosome 9 orphons, were left out of the earlier analysis of 587 of the donors. Some IMGT-functional V segments, including TRBV6-2 and TRBV6-3, could not be told apart with the 87-base-pair reads, so those segments were excluded. A later analysis associated 17,000 or so TCR beta sequences with specific HLA alleles at a false discovery rate of 0.05. CMV serostatus was the only immune exposure information available for the cohort. In a later analysis, TCR association rates were found to vary across HLA loci, with the most associated TCRs seen for DRB1 alleles and the fewest for HLA-C alleles. Linkage disequilibrium might explain the correlated functional status among segregating V segments, but an unknown experimental factor could not be excluded. An association between a missense DCLRE1C variant and V-gene and J-gene trimming of TCR beta chains was found in a later genetic analysis and replicated in an independent cohort. The presence/absence analyses assumed that sequencing depth was roughly uniform across donors, and that assumption may not be true. Most TCR sequences were seen in very few donors, while some public TCRs were found in many individuals.

Libraries were made using the immunoSEQ multiplex PCR assay. A mixture of 60 forward primers for TCR Vbeta segments and 13 reverse primers for TCR Jbeta segments was used in the multiplex PCR. Amplification of the CDR3 region of rearranged TCR beta genes was performed with a multiplex PCR assay on genomic DNA. On the Illumina HiSeq System, the amplified TCR beta libraries were sequenced as 87-base-pair reads. For the original study's pipeline: A later analysis tallied around 87 million unique TCR beta chains across the 666 repertoires, and around 10 million of those chains were shared by two or more donors. To remove PCR and sequencing errors, raw reads were error-corrected and collapsed into unique sequences using a nearest-neighbor algorithm that merged closely related sequences. V, D and J gene segments were assigned by aligning CDR3 sequences to IMGT reference sequences. For a sequence to be retained, at least a six-nucleotide match to both a V gene segment and a J gene segment was required. Rearrangements were called productive when the CDR3 lacked stop codons and stayed in frame with V and J; all others were non-productive. Following IMGT convention, CDR3 was defined as the stretch from the second conserved V-encoded cysteine to the conserved J-encoded phenylalanine. In an earlier analysis of around 640 of the donors, sequences lacking an unambiguous match to a single V gene segment were excluded. An earlier analysis of several hundred of the donors called V segments functional above 56.7% productive rearrangements and segregating when the between-donor standard deviation exceeded 5%. A statistical classification framework was built for diagnosing cytomegalovirus status from the catalog of TCR beta chain sequences. In a later analysis, TCR nucleotide sequences were compared against IMGT/GENE-DB human TR gene sequences so that V and J genes could be assigned. In a later analysis, CDR3 sequences and most-parsimonious VDJ recombination scenarios were assigned using the TCRdist pipeline. In a later analysis, each TCR beta chain was defined by its CDR3 amino acid sequence together with its V-gene family, and reads without a unique V-gene family were excluded. A later analysis removed 592 highly shared, low-generation-probability nucleotide sequences to deal with suspected cross-contamination and a sequencing artifact. A later analysis calculated a clonal expansion index for each public chain from normalized within-repertoire ranks of inferred template counts. In a later analysis, generation probabilities were computed with a VDJ recombination model fitted to out-of-frame rearrangements, and the resulting probabilities were checked against IGoR. Hypergeometric tests were used in a later analysis to score TCR-TCR, TCR-HLA and TCR-CMV co-occurrence, with a repertoire-size bias correction applied to the TCR pairs. False discovery rates were estimated in a later analysis by permuting HLA or CMV assignments 20 times. In a later analysis, co-occurring TCRs were grouped using DBSCAN, and TCRdist sequence similarity was added for clustering within HLA-allele-positive subsets. Co-occurrence clustering excluded repertoires with fewer than 30,000 or more than 120,000 public chains, plus five with anomalous nucleotide sharing. TCRdb mirrors the immuneACCESS table, restricted to in-frame sequences. Some clones are absent from its copies; in checked studies, under half trace to an unresolved V gene, and the reason for the others is unknown. V, J and clone size derive from that table, while D and trimming were established from the DNA sequence. The sample profile shows just under 250,000 clones; roughly 82% of them were found once. The ten largest clones capture approximately 5.3% of the sample.

With regard to this clone: It lacks a known antigen. The sample holds no much larger clone one base away, and base qualities are not on file.

This sequence originates from a woman in her 40s in good health and CMV-seropositive. Sequenced material: PBMCs. This chain joins TRBV5-1 to TRBJ2-5, with a weak D call of TRBD1 (6 bases match). This receptor has the CDR3 CASSWTVYQETQYF. The DNA sequence is TGCGCCAGCAGCTGGACAGTGTACCAAGAGACCCAGTACTTC. Beyond the CDR3, the reference TRBV5-1 and TRBJ2-5 genes provide the residues; the full variable domain reads: KAGVTQTPRYLIKTRGQQVTLSCSPISGHRSVSWYQQTPGQGLQFLFEYFSETQRNKGNFPGRFSGRQFSNSRSEMNVSTLELGDSALYLCASSWTVYQETQYFGPGTRLLVL.